These T cell receptor beta chains were read from a single sample in a study of response to subunit inactivated influenza vaccine. TCRdb redid the calling of the RT-PCR reads with MiXCR, one entry per CDR3 protein. Here the sample spans some 640,000 distinct CDR3 sequences, approximately 15% being singletons. Here the sequenced sample was PBMCs from blood, taken around two weeks before vaccination. The receptors were sampled from a man aged 50 to 60 who received an inactivated influenza vaccine. Each CDR3 is given with its conserved first and last residue. The order of the fields is D gene, clone size, V gene, J gene, CDR3 DNA, CDR3 protein. D genes are given only for firm matches. Size is stated for part of the rows, as once, few or many counts, or as a class when the clone is expanded.

d_gene: TRBD1; abundance: -; v_gene: TRBV4-3; j_gene: TRBJ1-6; CDR3nt: TGCGCCAGCAGCCAAGTAATAGGGGGCGCGAATTCACCCCTCCACTTT; CDR3aa: CASSQVIGGANSPLHF
d_gene: TRBD2; abundance: -; v_gene: TRBV20-1; j_gene: TRBJ2-3; CDR3nt: TGCAGTGCTAGACTAGCGGTTACCACAGATACGCAGTATTTT; CDR3aa: CSARLAVTTDTQYF
d_gene: -; abundance: once; v_gene: TRBV20-1; j_gene: TRBJ2-7; CDR3nt: TGCAGTGCTAGAGGTTTTTTGTCGGGAAAAGTGACCTACGAGCAGTACTTC; CDR3aa: CSARGFLSGKVTYEQYF
d_gene: TRBD2; abundance: few; v_gene: TRBV3-1; j_gene: TRBJ2-1; CDR3nt: TGTGCCAGCAGCCCCGCGGGGGCGGGAGGCTATGAGCAGTTCTTC; CDR3aa: CASSPAGAGGYEQFF
d_gene: -; abundance: -; v_gene: TRBV7-3; j_gene: TRBJ2-7; CDR3nt: TGTGCCAGCAGCTTACAATCGGGGGCCGAGCAGTACTTC; CDR3aa: CASSLQSGAEQYF
d_gene: TRBD1; abundance: -; v_gene: TRBV7-9; j_gene: TRBJ2-1; CDR3nt: TGTGCCAGCAGCGACAGACAGGGCTTCAATGAGCAGTTCTTC; CDR3aa: CASSDRQGFNEQFF
d_gene: -; abundance: few; v_gene: TRBV14; j_gene: TRBJ1-2; CDR3nt: TGTGCCAGCAGCCCAAGTTGGGGGGGCGCTGGCTACACCTTC; CDR3aa: CASSPSWGGAGYTF
d_gene: -; abundance: -; v_gene: TRBV4-3; j_gene: TRBJ2-6; CDR3nt: TGCGCCAGCAGCCAACTTACAGCCCTTTCCTCTGGGGCCAACGTCCTGACTTTC; CDR3aa: CASSQLTALSSGANVLTF
d_gene: -; abundance: -; v_gene: TRBV20-1; j_gene: TRBJ2-6; CDR3nt: TGCAGTGCCCAGGATGGGTCTGGGGCCAACGTCCTGACTTTC; CDR3aa: CSAQDGSGANVLTF
d_gene: -; abundance: few; v_gene: TRBV19; j_gene: TRBJ2-7; CDR3nt: TGTGCCAGTAGTATTTTTGCAGGATCCTACGAGCAGTACTTC; CDR3aa: CASSIFAGSYEQYF
d_gene: TRBD1; abundance: few; v_gene: TRBV5-5; j_gene: TRBJ1-1; CDR3nt: TGTGCCAGCAGCTTGGGACCGGGACAGGGGGCCGAAGCTTTCTTT; CDR3aa: CASSLGPGQGAEAFF
d_gene: -; abundance: -; v_gene: TRBV5-1; j_gene: TRBJ2-7; CDR3nt: TGCGCCAGCAGCTTGGGGCAAGCCTACGAGCAGGACTTC; CDR3aa: CASSLGQAYEQDF
d_gene: -; abundance: -; v_gene: TRBV20-1; j_gene: TRBJ1-4; CDR3nt: TGCAGTGCTAGAGGGGAGGGGAGGGTGAGAGAAAAACTGTTTTTT; CDR3aa: CSARGEGRVREKLFF
d_gene: -; abundance: -; v_gene: TRBV18; j_gene: TRBJ2-3; CDR3nt: TGTGCCAGCTCACCACAGGGGGACCCCACAGATACGCAGTATTTT; CDR3aa: CASSPQGDPTDTQYF
d_gene: TRBD2; abundance: -; v_gene: TRBV7-9; j_gene: TRBJ2-7; CDR3nt: TGTGCCAGCAGCCGAGGGAGGGGACCTCCTTACGAGCAGTACTTC; CDR3aa: CASSRGRGPPYEQYF
d_gene: TRBD1; abundance: few; v_gene: TRBV18; j_gene: TRBJ1-2; CDR3nt: TGTGCCAGCTCGCGGGACAGGGGGAATGGCTACACCTTC; CDR3aa: CASSRDRGNGYTF
d_gene: TRBD2; abundance: few; v_gene: TRBV6-2/TRBV6-3; j_gene: TRBJ2-4; CDR3nt: TGTGCCAGCAGTTCCGGGAGGAACATTCAGTACTTC; CDR3aa: CASSSGRNIQYF
d_gene: TRBD2; abundance: few; v_gene: TRBV9; j_gene: TRBJ2-3; CDR3nt: TGTGCCAGCAGCGTCCGGGACTACCCTGGCACAGATACGCAGTATTTT; CDR3aa: CASSVRDYPGTDTQYF
d_gene: TRBD2; abundance: few; v_gene: TRBV20-1; j_gene: TRBJ2-5; CDR3nt: TGCAGTGCTAGAGCCGGGCGGGGGGTCCAGACCCAGTACTTC; CDR3aa: CSARAGRGVQTQYF
d_gene: -; abundance: few; v_gene: TRBV11-2; j_gene: TRBJ2-1; CDR3nt: TGTGCCAGCAGCCCCGGACAGAACTCCTACAATGAGCAGTTCTTC; CDR3aa: CASSPGQNSYNEQFF
d_gene: -; abundance: -; v_gene: TRBV5-1; j_gene: TRBJ1-4; CDR3nt: TGCGCCAGCAGCTTGGGACAGACTACAACTAATGAAAAACTGTTTTTT; CDR3aa: CASSLGQTTTNEKLFF
d_gene: -; abundance: many; v_gene: TRBV29-1; j_gene: TRBJ2-3; CDR3nt: TGCAGCGTTGAAGTTCGTTCGCCCTCCCCTCGCGGGGTGAAAGATACGCAGTATTTT; CDR3aa: CSVEVRSPSPRGVKDTQYF
d_gene: -; abundance: few; v_gene: TRBV18; j_gene: TRBJ2-1; CDR3nt: TGTGCCAGCTCACCTCTCCGGGACATCGATGAGCAGTTCTTC; CDR3aa: CASSPLRDIDEQFF
d_gene: TRBD1; abundance: few; v_gene: TRBV4-1; j_gene: TRBJ1-5; CDR3nt: TGCGCCAGCAGCCAAGGGAGGACAGGATGGCAGCCCCAGCATTTT; CDR3aa: CASSQGRTGWQPQHF
d_gene: -; abundance: few; v_gene: TRBV29-1; j_gene: TRBJ2-1; CDR3nt: TGCAGCGTGACAGCAAGTGGCAATGAGCAGTTCTTC; CDR3aa: CSVTASGNEQFF
d_gene: TRBD2; abundance: few; v_gene: TRBV12-3/TRBV12-4; j_gene: TRBJ2-3; CDR3nt: TGTGCCAGCAGTTTAAGAGGGCCTCGACTAGCGGTAGGGGTTACGCAGTATTTT; CDR3aa: CASSLRGPRLAVGVTQYF
d_gene: TRBD2; abundance: few; v_gene: TRBV20-1; j_gene: TRBJ2-3; CDR3nt: TGCAGTGCTAGACCAGCGGGGGTCACAGATACGCAGTATTTT; CDR3aa: CSARPAGVTDTQYF
d_gene: TRBD2; abundance: -; v_gene: TRBV5-1; j_gene: TRBJ2-7; CDR3nt: TGCGCCAGCGGCCACACTAGCGGCTACGAGCAGTACTTC; CDR3aa: CASGHTSGYEQYF
d_gene: TRBD1; abundance: few; v_gene: TRBV7-2; j_gene: TRBJ1-6; CDR3nt: TGTGCCAGCAGCATACAGGGGTCGGGATCACCCCTCCACTTT; CDR3aa: CASSIQGSGSPLHF
d_gene: -; abundance: few; v_gene: TRBV2; j_gene: TRBJ2-2; CDR3nt: TGTGCCAGCAGCCAACTGCTGGGGGACACCGGGGAGCTGTTTTTT; CDR3aa: CASSQLLGDTGELFF
d_gene: -; abundance: few; v_gene: TRBV3-1; j_gene: TRBJ1-1; CDR3nt: TGTGCCAGCAGCCAACTGGACACTGAAGCTTTCTTT; CDR3aa: CASSQLDTEAFF
d_gene: TRBD2; abundance: many; v_gene: TRBV7-2; j_gene: TRBJ2-7; CDR3nt: TGTGCCAGCAGCCCGGGACTAGCGGCCTACGAGCAGTACTTC; CDR3aa: CASSPGLAAYEQYF
d_gene: TRBD2; abundance: -; v_gene: TRBV7-2; j_gene: TRBJ2-1; CDR3nt: TGTGCCAGCATCCTAGCGGGAGGGTACAATGAGCAGTTCTTC; CDR3aa: CASILAGGYNEQFF
d_gene: -; abundance: few; v_gene: TRBV6-5; j_gene: TRBJ2-7; CDR3nt: TGTGCCAGCAGGAAGATAGAGAGCGAGCAGTACTTC; CDR3aa: CASRKIESEQYF
d_gene: TRBD2; abundance: -; v_gene: TRBV14; j_gene: TRBJ2-1; CDR3nt: TGTGCCAGCAGCCAAGATCAGTGGCGGGGGGCCTCTGGGAATGAGCAGTTCTTC; CDR3aa: CASSQDQWRGASGNEQFF
d_gene: TRBD2; abundance: -; v_gene: TRBV20-1; j_gene: TRBJ2-3; CDR3nt: TGCAGTGCTAGAGATCAGGGCGGGAGGACAGATACGCAGTATTTT; CDR3aa: CSARDQGGRTDTQYF
d_gene: TRBD1; abundance: few; v_gene: TRBV2; j_gene: TRBJ2-1; CDR3nt: TGTGCCAGCAGGGTTAGCCGGGACAGGGGGCGCGATGAGCAGTTCTTC; CDR3aa: CASRVSRDRGRDEQFF